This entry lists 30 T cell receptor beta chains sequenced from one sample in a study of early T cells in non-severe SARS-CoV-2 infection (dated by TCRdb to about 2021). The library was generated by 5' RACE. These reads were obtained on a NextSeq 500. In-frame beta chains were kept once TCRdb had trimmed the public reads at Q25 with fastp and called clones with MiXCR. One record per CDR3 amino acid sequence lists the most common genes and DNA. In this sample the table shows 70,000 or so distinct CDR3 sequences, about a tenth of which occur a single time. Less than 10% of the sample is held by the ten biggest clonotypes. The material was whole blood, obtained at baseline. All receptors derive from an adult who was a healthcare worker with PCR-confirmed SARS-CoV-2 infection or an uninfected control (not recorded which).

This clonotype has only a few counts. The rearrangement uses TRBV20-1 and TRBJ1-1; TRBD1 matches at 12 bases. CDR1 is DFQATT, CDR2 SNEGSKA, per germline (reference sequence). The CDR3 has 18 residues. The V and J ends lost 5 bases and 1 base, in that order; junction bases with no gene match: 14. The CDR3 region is CSAVRTAGTGGRNTEAFF. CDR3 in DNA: TGCAGTGCTGTACGAACGGCCGGGACAGGGGGCAGGAACACTGAAGCTTTCTTT.

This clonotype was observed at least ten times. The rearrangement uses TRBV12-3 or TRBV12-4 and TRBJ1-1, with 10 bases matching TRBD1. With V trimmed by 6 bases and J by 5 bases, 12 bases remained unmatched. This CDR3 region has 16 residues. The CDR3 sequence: CASRPDRGRGQTEAFF. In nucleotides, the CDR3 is TGTGCCAGCAGGCCCGACAGGGGGCGGGGGCAAACTGAAGCTTTCTTT.

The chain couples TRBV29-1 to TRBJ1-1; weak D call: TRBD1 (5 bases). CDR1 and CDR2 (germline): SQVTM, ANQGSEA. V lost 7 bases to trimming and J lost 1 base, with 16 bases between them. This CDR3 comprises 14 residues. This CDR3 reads CSARNLDRNTEAFF. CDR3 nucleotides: TGCAGCGCCAGGAATCTTGACAGGAACACTGAAGCTTTCTTT.

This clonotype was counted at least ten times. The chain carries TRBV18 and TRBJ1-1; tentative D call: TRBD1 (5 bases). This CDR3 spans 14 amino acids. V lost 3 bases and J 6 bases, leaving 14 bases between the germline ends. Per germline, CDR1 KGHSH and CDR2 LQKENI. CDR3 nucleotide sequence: TGTGCCAGCTCACCGACGGAACAGGCTTCTGAAGCTTTCTTT. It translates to CASSPTEQASEAFF.

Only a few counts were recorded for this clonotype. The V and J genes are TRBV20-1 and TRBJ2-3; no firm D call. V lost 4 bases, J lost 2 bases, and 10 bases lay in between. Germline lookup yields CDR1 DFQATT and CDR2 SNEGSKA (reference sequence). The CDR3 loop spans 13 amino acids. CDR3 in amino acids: CSAIADSTDTQYF. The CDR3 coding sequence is TGCAGTGCTATTGCGGATTCCACAGATACGCAGTATTTT.

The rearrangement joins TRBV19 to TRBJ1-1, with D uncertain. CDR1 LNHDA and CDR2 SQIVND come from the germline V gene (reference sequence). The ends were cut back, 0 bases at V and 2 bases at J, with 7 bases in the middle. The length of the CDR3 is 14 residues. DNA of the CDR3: TGTGCCAGTAGTATAGATCGGAGAAACACTGAAGCTTTCTTT. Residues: CASSIDRRNTEAFF.

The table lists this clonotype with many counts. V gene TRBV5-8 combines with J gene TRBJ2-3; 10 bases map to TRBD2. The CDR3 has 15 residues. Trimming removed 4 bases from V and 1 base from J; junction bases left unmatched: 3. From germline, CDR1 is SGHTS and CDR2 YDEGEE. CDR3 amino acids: CASSGGTSGTDTQYF. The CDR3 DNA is TGTGCCAGCAGCGGAGGGACTAGCGGCACAGATACGCAGTATTTT. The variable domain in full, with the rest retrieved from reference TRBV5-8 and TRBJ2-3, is EAGVTQSPTHLIKTRGQQATLRCSPISGHTSVYWYQQALGLGLQFLLWYDEGEERNRGNFPPRFSGRQFPNYSSELNVNALELEDSALYLCASSGGTSGTDTQYFGPGTRLTVL.

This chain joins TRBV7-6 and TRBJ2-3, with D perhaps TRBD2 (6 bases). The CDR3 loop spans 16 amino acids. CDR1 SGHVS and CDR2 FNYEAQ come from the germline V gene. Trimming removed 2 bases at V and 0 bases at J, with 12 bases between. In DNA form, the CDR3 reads TGTGCCAGCAGCTTACAAGCGGGTCTTAGCACAGATACGCAGTATTTT. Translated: CASSLQAGLSTDTQYF.

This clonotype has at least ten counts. For the CDR3, the DNA is TGTGCCAGCAGTGGGGCCGGGACAGGTCCTCTGGATACGCAGTATTTT. Protein: CASSGAGTGPLDTQYF. V and J are TRBV25-1 and TRBJ2-3; TRBD1 agrees at 8 bases. The length of the CDR3 is 16 residues. CDR1 and CDR2 (germline): MGHDK, SYGVNS. V gave up 4 bases and J gave up 6 bases; unmatched junction bases: 12.

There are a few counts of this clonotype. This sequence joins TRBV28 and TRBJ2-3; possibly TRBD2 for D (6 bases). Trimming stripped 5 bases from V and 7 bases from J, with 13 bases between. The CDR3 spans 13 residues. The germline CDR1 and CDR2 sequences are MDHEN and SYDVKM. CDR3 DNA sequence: TGTGCCAGCAGTGGGGAGGAACCACATACGCAGTATTTT. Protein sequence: CASSGEEPHTQYF.

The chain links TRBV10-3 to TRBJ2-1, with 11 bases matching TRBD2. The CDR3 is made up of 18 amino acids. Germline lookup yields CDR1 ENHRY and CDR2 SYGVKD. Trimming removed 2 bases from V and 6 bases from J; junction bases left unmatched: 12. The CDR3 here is CAISERRIAGGPPNEQFF. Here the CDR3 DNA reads TGTGCCATCAGTGAGAGGAGAATAGCGGGGGGGCCGCCCAATGAGCAGTTCTTC.

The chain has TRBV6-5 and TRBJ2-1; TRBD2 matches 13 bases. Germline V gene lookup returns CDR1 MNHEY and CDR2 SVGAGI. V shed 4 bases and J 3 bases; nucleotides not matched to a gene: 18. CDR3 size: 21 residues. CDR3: CASSSTPVLAGGPISYNEQFF. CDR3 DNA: TGTGCCAGCAGTTCCACCCCGGTACTAGCGGGGGGGCCTATCAGCTACAATGAGCAGTTCTTC.

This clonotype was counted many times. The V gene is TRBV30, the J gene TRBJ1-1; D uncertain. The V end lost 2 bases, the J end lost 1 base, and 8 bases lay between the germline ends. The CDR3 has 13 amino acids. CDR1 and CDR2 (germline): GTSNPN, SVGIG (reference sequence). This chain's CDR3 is CAWSPRGNTEAFF. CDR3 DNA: TGTGCCTGGAGTCCACGGGGGAACACTGAAGCTTTCTTT.

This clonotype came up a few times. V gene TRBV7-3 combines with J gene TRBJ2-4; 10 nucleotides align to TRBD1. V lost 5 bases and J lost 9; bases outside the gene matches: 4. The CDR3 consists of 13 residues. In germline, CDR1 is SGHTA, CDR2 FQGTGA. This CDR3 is CASSPRQGAIQYF. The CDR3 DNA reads TGTGCCAGCAGCCCGCGACAGGGGGCCATTCAGTACTTC.

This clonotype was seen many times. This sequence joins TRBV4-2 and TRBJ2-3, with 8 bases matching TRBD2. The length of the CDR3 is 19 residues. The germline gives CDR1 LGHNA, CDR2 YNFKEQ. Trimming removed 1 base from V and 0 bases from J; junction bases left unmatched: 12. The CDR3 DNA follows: TGTGCCAGCAGCCAAGGAGGGGCGGGGGGCCTCCCTAGCACAGATACGCAGTATTTT. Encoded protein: CASSQGGAGGLPSTDTQYF.

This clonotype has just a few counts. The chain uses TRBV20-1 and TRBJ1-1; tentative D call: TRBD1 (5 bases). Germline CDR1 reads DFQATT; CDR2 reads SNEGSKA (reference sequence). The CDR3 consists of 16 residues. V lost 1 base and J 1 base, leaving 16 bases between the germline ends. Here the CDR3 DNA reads TGCAGTGCTAGAGGGCATGGGGCATCAGGGAACACTGAAGCTTTCTTT. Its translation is CSARGHGASGNTEAFF.

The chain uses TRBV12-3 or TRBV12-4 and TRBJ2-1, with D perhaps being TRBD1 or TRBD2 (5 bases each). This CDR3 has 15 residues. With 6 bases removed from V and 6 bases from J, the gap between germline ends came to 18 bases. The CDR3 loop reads CASSLPRGSSNEQFF. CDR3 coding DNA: TGTGCCAGCAGCCTTCCCCGGGGCTCGAGCAATGAGCAGTTCTTC.

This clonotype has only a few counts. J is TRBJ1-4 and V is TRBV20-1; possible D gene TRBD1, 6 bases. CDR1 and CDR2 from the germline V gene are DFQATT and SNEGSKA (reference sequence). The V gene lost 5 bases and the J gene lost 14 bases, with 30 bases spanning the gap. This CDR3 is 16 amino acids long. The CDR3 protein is CSASLGAQGGASRLFF. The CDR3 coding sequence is TGCAGTGCTTCCCTGGGGGCCCAGGGTGGGGCTAGTAGGCTGTTTTTT.

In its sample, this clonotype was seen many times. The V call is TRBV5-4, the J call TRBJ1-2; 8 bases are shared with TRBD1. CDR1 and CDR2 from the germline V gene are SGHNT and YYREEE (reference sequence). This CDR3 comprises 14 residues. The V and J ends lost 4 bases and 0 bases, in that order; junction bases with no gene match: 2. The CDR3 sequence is CASSIQGANYGYTF. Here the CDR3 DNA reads TGTGCCAGCAGCATACAGGGGGCTAACTATGGCTACACCTTC.

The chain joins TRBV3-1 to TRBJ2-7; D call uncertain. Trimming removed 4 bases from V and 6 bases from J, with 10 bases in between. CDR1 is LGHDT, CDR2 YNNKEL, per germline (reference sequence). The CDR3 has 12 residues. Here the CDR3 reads CASSPGFGEQYF. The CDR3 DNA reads TGTGCCAGCAGCCCCGGTTTTGGCGAGCAGTACTTC.

CDR3 residues: CASSYDADSNQPQHF. The CDR3 DNA sequence: TGTGCCAGCAGTTACGACGCAGATAGCAATCAGCCCCAGCATTTT. This sequence joins TRBV6-5 and TRBJ1-5; D gene uncertain. V gave up 2 bases and J gave up 0 bases, with 8 bases separating them. This CDR3 comprises 15 residues. Germline CDR1 and CDR2: MNHEY and SVGAGI.

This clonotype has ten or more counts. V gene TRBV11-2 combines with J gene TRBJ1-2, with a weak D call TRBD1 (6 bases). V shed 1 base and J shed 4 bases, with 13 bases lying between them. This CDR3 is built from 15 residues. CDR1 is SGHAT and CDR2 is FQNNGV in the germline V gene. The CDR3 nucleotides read TGTGCCAGCAGCTTAGGAGGGGGGGCGACCTATGGCTACACCTTC. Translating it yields CASSLGGGATYGYTF.

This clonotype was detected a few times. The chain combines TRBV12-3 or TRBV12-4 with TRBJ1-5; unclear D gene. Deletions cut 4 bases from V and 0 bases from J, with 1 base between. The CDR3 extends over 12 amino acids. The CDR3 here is CASSYSNQPQHF. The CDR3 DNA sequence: TGTGCCAGCAGTTATAGCAATCAGCCCCAGCATTTT.

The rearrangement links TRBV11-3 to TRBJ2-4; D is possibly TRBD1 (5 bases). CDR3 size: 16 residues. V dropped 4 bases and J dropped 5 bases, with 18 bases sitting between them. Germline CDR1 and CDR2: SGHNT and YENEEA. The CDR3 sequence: CASSSYDDSYQNIQYF. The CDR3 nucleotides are TGTGCCAGCAGCTCCTATGACGACAGTTACCAAAACATTCAGTACTTC.

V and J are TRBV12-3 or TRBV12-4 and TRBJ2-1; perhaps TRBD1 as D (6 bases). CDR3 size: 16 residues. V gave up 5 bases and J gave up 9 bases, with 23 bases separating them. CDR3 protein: CASSVHRAPNTGEQFF. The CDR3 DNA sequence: TGTGCCAGCAGTGTCCACAGGGCCCCCAATACGGGTGAGCAGTTCTTC.

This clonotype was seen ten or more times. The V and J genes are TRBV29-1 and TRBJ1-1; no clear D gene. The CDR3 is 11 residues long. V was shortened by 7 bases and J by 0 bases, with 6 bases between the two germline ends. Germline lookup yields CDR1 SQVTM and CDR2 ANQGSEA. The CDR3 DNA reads TGCAGCGGCCGCATGAACACTGAAGCTTTCTTT. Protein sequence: CSGRMNTEAFF. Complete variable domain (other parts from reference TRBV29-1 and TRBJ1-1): SAVISQKPSRDICQRGTSLTIQCQVDSQVTMMFWYRQQPGQSLTLIATANQGSEATYESGFVIDKFPISRPNLTFSTLTVSNMSPEDSSIYLCSGRMNTEAFFGQGTRLTVV.

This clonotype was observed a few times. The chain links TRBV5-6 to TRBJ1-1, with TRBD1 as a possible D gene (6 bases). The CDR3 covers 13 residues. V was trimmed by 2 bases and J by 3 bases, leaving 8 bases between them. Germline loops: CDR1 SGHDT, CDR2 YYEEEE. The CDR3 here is CASSFGGHTEAFF. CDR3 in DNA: TGTGCCAGCAGCTTCGGGGGGCACACTGAAGCTTTCTTT.

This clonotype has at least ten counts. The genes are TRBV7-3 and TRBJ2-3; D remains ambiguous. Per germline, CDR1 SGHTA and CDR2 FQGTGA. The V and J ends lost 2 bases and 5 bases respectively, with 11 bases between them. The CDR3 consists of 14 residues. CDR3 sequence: CASSLGLVGDTQYF. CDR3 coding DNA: TGTGCCAGCAGCTTAGGGCTTGTTGGAGATACGCAGTATTTT.

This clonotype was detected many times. The CDR3 DNA follows: TGTGCCAGCAGCACGACAGGACTTAGCTCCTATAATTCACCCCTCCACTTT. As protein: CASSTTGLSSYNSPLHF. The gene calls are TRBV7-2 and TRBJ1-6; the D gene is possibly TRBD1 (6 bases). The CDR3 totals 17 residues. V was shortened by 5 bases and J by 0 bases, with 14 bases between the two germline ends. Germline V lookup: CDR1 SGHTA, CDR2 FQGNSA. Full variable domain (remainder filled in from reference TRBV7-2 and TRBJ1-6): GAGVSQSPSNKVTEKGKDVELRCDPISGHTALYWYRQSLGQGLEFLIYFQGNSAPDKSGLPSDRFSAERTGGSVSTLTIQRTQQEDSAVYLCASSTTGLSSYNSPLHFGNGTRLTVT.

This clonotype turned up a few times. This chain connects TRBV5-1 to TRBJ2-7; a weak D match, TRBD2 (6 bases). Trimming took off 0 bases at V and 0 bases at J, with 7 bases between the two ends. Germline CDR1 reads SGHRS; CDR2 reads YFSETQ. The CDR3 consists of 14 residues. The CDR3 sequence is CASSLDGSSYEQYF. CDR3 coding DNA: TGCGCCAGCAGCTTGGACGGGAGCTCCTACGAGCAGTACTTC.